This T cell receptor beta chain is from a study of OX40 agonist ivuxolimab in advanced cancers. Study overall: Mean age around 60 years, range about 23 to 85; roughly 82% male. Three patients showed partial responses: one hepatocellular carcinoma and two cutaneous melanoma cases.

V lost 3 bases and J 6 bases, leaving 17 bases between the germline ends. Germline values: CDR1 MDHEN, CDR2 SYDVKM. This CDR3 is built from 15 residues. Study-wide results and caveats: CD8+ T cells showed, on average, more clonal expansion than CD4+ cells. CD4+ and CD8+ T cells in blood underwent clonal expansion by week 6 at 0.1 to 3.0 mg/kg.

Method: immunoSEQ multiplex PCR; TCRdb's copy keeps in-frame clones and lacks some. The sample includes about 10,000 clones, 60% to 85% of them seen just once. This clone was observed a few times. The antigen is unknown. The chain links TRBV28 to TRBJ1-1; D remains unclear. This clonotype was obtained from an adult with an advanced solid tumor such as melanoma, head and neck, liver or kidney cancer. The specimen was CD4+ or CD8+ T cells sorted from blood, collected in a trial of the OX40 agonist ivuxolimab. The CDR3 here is CASSFGLGGTAEAFF. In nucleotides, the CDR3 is TGTGCCAGCAGTTTCGGTCTCGGCGGTACCGCTGAAGCTTTCTTT.